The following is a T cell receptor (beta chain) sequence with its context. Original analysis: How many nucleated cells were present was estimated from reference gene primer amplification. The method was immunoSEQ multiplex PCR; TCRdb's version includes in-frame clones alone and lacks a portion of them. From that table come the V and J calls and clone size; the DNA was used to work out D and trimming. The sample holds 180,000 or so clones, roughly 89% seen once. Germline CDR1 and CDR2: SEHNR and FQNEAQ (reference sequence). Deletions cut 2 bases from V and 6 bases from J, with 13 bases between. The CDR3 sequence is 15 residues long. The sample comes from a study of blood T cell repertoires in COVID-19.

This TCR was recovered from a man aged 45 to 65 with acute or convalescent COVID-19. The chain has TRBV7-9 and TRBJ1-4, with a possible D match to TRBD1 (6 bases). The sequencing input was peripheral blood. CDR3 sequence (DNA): TGTGCCAGCAGCTTACTTGGGACAAGGGATGAAAAACTGTTTTTT. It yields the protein CASSLLGTRDEKLFF.